Reported below is one T cell receptor beta chain. This CDR3 is 13 amino acids long. V shed 7 bases and J shed 2 bases, with 8 bases lying between them. The germline V gene has CDR1 SNHLY and CDR2 FYNNEI. This specimen belongs to a study of blood T cell repertoires in COVID-19. Whole-study context: Researchers got acute and convalescent COVID-19 samples from the United States, Italy and Spain.

Per the study methods: Amplification of reference gene primers provided the estimated nucleated cell counts. Sequenced by immunoSEQ multiplex PCR; TCRdb stores in-frame clones only, minus some. V and J calls plus clone size are reproduced from that table; the DNA served to infer D and trimming. Here the sample spans roughly 100,000 clones, approximately 69% being singletons. The gene calls are TRBV2 and TRBJ2-2; D is undetermined. The sequenced sample consisted of peripheral blood. The sequence was collected from an elderly man with acute or convalescent COVID-19. The DNA of the CDR3 is TGTGCCAGCACCGAGGAAAACACCGGGGAGCTGTTTTTT. Amino acid sequence: CASTEENTGELFF.